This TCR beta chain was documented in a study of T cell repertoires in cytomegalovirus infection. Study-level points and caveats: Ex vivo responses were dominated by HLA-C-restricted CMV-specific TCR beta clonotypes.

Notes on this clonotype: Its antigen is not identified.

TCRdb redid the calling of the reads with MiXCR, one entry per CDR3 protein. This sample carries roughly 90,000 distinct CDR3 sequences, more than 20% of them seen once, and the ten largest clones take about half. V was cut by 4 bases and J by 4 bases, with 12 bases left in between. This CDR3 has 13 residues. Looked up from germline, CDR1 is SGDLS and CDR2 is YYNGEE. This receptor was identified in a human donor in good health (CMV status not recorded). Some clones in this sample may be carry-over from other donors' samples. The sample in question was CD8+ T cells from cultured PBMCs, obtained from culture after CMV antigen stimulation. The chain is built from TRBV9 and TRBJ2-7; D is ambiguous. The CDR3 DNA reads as TGTGCCAGCAGCCCCATGGACGGATACGAGCAGTACTTC. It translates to CASSPMDGYEQYF.